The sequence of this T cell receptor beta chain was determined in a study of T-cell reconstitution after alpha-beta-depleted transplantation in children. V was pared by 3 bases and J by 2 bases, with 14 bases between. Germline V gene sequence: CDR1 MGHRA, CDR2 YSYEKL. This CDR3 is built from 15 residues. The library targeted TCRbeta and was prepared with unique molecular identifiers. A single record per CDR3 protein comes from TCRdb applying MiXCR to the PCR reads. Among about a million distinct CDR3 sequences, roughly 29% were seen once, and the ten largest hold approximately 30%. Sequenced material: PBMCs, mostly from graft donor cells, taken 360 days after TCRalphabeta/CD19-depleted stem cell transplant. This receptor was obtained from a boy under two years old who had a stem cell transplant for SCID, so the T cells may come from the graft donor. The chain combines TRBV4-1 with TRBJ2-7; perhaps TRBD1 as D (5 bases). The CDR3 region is CASSQLMTEAYEQYF. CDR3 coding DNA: TGCGCCAGCAGCCAGCTAATGACAGAAGCCTACGAGCAGTACTTC.